One sample yielded the 7 T cell receptor beta chains listed below, sequenced in a study of CD8 T cells in ankylosing spondylitis. TCRdb processed the 5' RACE reads anew with MiXCR; each CDR3 protein has one entry. The sample holds 150,000 to 200,000 distinct CDR3 sequences; roughly 10% are singletons and the top ten take less than 15%. Sequencing was done on a sample of blood, either unsorted or a sorted T cell fraction (not recorded which). Source of these receptors: a female donor with ankylosing spondylitis or in good health (not recorded which).

This clonotype was seen ten or more times. The V gene is TRBV28, the J gene TRBJ2-5; D is possibly TRBD2 (6 bases). With 1 base removed from V and 2 bases from J, the gap between germline ends came to 8 bases. This CDR3 comprises 14 residues. Germline V gene data show CDR1 as MDHEN and CDR2 as SYDVKM. The CDR3 region has the DNA TGTGCCAGCAGTTTATTAGGAGGGCAAGAGACCCAGTACTTC. It codes for CASSLLGGQETQYF.

This clonotype was seen a few times. The chain is built from TRBV6-1 and TRBJ2-1; 7 bases map to TRBD2. CDR3 length: 15 residues. V trimming: 1 base; J trimming: 4 bases; junction bases outside the gene matches: 4. From germline, CDR1 is MNHNS and CDR2 SASEGT. CDR3 nucleotide sequence: TGTGCCAGCAGTGAAGGAATTAGCGGGTACAATGAGCAGTTCTTC. It codes for CASSEGISGYNEQFF.

A few counts support this clonotype. This chain connects TRBV7-9 to TRBJ2-7, with unresolved D. Germline V gene sequence: CDR1 SEHNR, CDR2 FQNEAQ (reference sequence). This CDR3 has 12 amino acids. Trimming took 4 bases from V and 5 from J, leaving 9 bases between them. CDR3 DNA sequence: TGTGCCAGCAGCTCCCCCACCCACGAGCAGTACTTC. It encodes CASSSPTHEQYF.

This clonotype was found a few times. The gene calls are TRBV5-1 and TRBJ2-3; 9 nucleotides line up with TRBD1. The CDR3 length is 14 residues. The V and J ends lost 4 bases and 4 bases, in that order; junction bases with no gene match: 4. The germline gives CDR1 SGHRS, CDR2 YFSETQ. The CDR3 DNA follows: TGCGCCAGCAGCCCGGGACAGGGACCAGATACGCAGTATTTT. Residues: CASSPGQGPDTQYF. Full variable domain (remainder filled in from reference TRBV5-1 and TRBJ2-3): KAGVTQTPRYLIKTRGQQVTLSCSPISGHRSVSWYQQTPGQGLQFLFEYFSETQRNKGNFPGRFSGRQFSNSRSEMNVSTLELGDSALYLCASSPGQGPDTQYFGPGTRLTVL.

J is TRBJ1-1 and V is TRBV12-3 or TRBV12-4; TRBD1 matches 8 bases. This CDR3 comprises 14 residues. The trim removed 5 bases at V and 1 base at J, leaving 3 bases unmatched. CDR3 bases: TGTGCCAGCAGTCAGGGGGCCGCGAACACTGAAGCTTTCTTT. Amino acids: CASSQGAANTEAFF.

This clonotype has just a few counts. The J gene is TRBJ2-1, the V gene TRBV9; 12 nucleotides match TRBD2. Trimming at V came to 3 bases and at J to 4 bases, leaving 2 bases not matched to a gene. The CDR3 sequence is 15 residues long. The germline V gene encodes CDR1 SGDLS and CDR2 YYNGEE. This chain's CDR3 is CASSATSGGYNEQFF. CDR3 nucleotide sequence: TGTGCCAGCAGCGCTACTAGCGGGGGGTACAATGAGCAGTTCTTC.

This clonotype was recorded a few times. The genes are TRBV4-3 and TRBJ2-3, with D perhaps TRBD2 (5 bases). Per the germline V gene, CDR1 is LGHNA and CDR2 is YSLEER. V was pared by 0 bases and J by 2 bases, with 15 bases between. CDR3 size: 17 residues. As DNA, the CDR3 is TGCGCCAGCAGCCAAGAGGAGGTTTTCCCTCACACAGATACGCAGTATTTT. Protein: CASSQEEVFPHTDTQYF.